The next 2 T cell receptor beta chains were all read from a single sample in a study of Tregs in tolerant kidney transplant recipients. Produced via immunoSEQ multiplex PCR; TCRdb's table is partial and in-frame only. The repertoire holds tens of thousands of clones, with 85% to 95% as singletons. The source material was Tregs from blood, sampled before the transplant. The receptors were sampled from a human donor who received a combined kidney and bone marrow transplant.

The gene calls are TRBV5-4 and TRBJ2-7; no definite D call. This CDR3 has 13 amino acids. CDR1 is SGHNT, CDR2 YYREEE, per germline (reference sequence). The V gene lost 0 bases and the J gene lost 3 bases, with 7 bases spanning the gap. Written as DNA, the CDR3 is TGTGCCAGCAGCTTGGACGTTTACTACGAGCAGTACTTC. This translates into CASSLDVYYEQYF.

The V and J genes are TRBV2 and TRBJ1-3, with 9 positions matching TRBD1. Unmatched junction bases numbered 7, after V lost 5 bases and J lost 2 bases. The CDR3 runs 16 residues. Germline V CDR1 and CDR2: SNHLY, FYNNEI. CDR3 nucleotide sequence: TGTGCCAGCAGTCGGGACAGGGCCGTGACTGGAAACACCATATATTTT. Translated, it gives CASSRDRAVTGNTIYF.